This is a list of T cell receptor beta chains from one sample in a study of T cells in Graves' hyperthyroidism and ophthalmopathy. TCRdb reprocessed the multiplex PCR reads via MiXCR and lists one record per CDR3 protein. The sample consists of approximately 400,000 distinct CDR3 sequences, 15% of them appearing once. Sequenced input: blood. The origin of the receptors is a woman aged 30 to 39 with Graves' hyperthyroidism. CDR3s include the opening cysteine and the closing phenylalanine or tryptophan. D genes are given only for firm matches. For some rows the clone size is stated as once, few or many, or as a class when expanded; others skip it.

D gene,J gene,CDR3 length,clone size,V gene,CDR3 DNA,CDR3 protein
-,TRBJ1-1,14,-,TRBV5-6,TGTGCCAGCAGCTGGGGGATTATGGACACTGAAGCTTTCTTT,CASSWGIMDTEAFF
TRBD1,TRBJ2-2,15,many,TRBV5-1,TGCGCCAGCAGCCTCATGACAGGGAGCACCGGGGAGCTGTTTTTT,CASSLMTGSTGELFF
-,TRBJ1-4,11,-,TRBV28,TGTGCCAGCAGGACTAACGAAAAACTGTTTTTT,CASRTNEKLFF
-,TRBJ1-2,12,many,TRBV5-1,TGCGCCAGCAGCTCAGATAACTATGGCTACACCTTC,CASSSDNYGYTF
-,TRBJ2-1,12,many,TRBV13,TGTGCCAGTAGGACCACCGGGCATGAGCAGTTCTTC,CASRTTGHEQFF
-,TRBJ2-2,13,few,TRBV29-1,TGCAGCGTCTCGGGGCAGGGCTCTTGGGAGCTGTTTTTT,CSVSGQGSWELFF
-,TRBJ2-2,13,-,TRBV3-1,TGTGCCAGCAGCCGGGACGGCACCGGGGAGCTGTTTTTT,CASSRDGTGELFF
TRBD1,TRBJ2-1,13,-,TRBV24-1,TGTGCCACCAGGGGACAGGGGGGCAATGAGCAGTTCTTC,CATRGQGGNEQFF
-,TRBJ1-5,14,few,TRBV2,TGTGCCAGCAGCGAATTTGCTAGCAATCAGCCCCAGCATTTT,CASSEFASNQPQHF
-,TRBJ1-1,15,few,TRBV2,TGTGCCAGCAGTGAAGCGGAGGGGAGGAACACTGAAGCTTTCTTT,CASSEAEGRNTEAFF